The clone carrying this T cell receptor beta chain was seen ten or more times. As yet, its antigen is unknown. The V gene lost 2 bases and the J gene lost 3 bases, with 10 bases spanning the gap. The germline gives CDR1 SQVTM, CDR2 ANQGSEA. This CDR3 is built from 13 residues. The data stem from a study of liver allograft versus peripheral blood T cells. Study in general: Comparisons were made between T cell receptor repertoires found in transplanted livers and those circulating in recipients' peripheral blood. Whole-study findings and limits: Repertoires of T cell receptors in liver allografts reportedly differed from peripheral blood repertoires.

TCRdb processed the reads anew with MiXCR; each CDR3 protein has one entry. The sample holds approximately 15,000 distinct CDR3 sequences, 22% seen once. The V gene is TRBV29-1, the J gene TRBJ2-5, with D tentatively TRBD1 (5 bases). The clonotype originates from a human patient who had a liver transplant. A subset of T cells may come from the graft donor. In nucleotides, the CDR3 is TGCAGCGTTGAAAAAGGGGTTAAAGAGACCCAGTACTTC. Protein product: CSVEKGVKETQYF.